This passage covers 21 T cell receptor beta chains from one sample sequenced in a study of blood T cell repertoires in COVID-19 (dated by TCRdb to about 2020). The method was the immunoSEQ multiplex PCR assay. TCRdb re-hosts the immuneACCESS table, in-frame sequences only. Its copies lack some clones; in the studies checked, an unresolved V gene accounts for under half of them, and the cause for the rest is not known. The sample contains 100,000 to 120,000 clones, more than 75% of them found a single time. The leading ten clones occupy around 8.5% of the sample. Sequencing input: peripheral blood. These receptor sequences come from a woman aged 40-49 years with acute or convalescent COVID-19.

This chain uses TRBV6-5 with TRBJ2-7, with 7 bases matching TRBD1. V lost 4 bases and J lost 0; bases outside the gene matches: 3. Looked up from germline, CDR1 is MNHEY and CDR2 is SVGAGI. There are 14 residues in the CDR3. The CDR3 DNA is TGTGCCAGCAGTTTGGACAGGATCTCCTACGAGCAGTACTTC. This gives the protein CASSLDRISYEQYF.

V gene TRBV2 combines with J gene TRBJ1-2; TRBD1 agrees at 7 bases. V dropped 10 bases and J dropped 0; count of bases not matched to a gene: 8. Germline values: CDR1 SNHLY, CDR2 FYNNEI. CDR3 length: 14 residues. In DNA, the CDR3 is TGTGCCACCGGGGACAGAGGGGCTAACTATGGCTACACCTTC. Encoded protein: CATGDRGANYGYTF.

CDR3 amino acids: CASSREGTSYGYTF. The DNA for the CDR3 is TGCGCCAGCAGCAGGGAGGGAACCTCCTATGGCTACACCTTC. V usage is TRBV5-1 and J usage is TRBJ1-2; D is ambiguous. CDR3 length: 14 amino acids. Germline V gene sequence: CDR1 SGHRS, CDR2 YFSETQ. The V end lost 4 bases, the J end lost 4 bases, and 14 bases lay between the germline ends.

The chain couples TRBV27 to TRBJ1-4; 9 positions agree with TRBD1. Germline assignment: CDR1 MNHEY and CDR2 SMNVEV (reference sequence). The V gene end was trimmed by 6 bases and the J gene end by 3 bases; junction bases not matched to a gene: 5. This CDR3 region has 15 residues. The CDR3: CASRARQGANEKLFF. DNA for the CDR3: TGTGCCAGCAGAGCCCGACAGGGGGCTAATGAAAAACTGTTTTTT.

In its sample, this clone was seen once. The V and J genes are TRBV29-1 and TRBJ2-1; 8 bases agree with TRBD2. CDR3 size: 16 residues. J lost 3 bases, V lost 6 bases, and 13 bases had no gene match. Germline assignment: CDR1 SQVTM and CDR2 ANQGSEA. The CDR3 loop reads CSVENNIAGNYNEQFF. The CDR3 coding sequence is TGCAGCGTCGAGAACAATATAGCGGGGAACTACAATGAGCAGTTCTTC.

V is TRBV2 and J is TRBJ1-6; 7 positions agree with TRBD1. J gave up 0 bases and V 11 bases, and 7 bases lay outside the gene matches. Looked up from germline, CDR1 is SNHLY and CDR2 is FYNNEI. The CDR3 runs 15 residues. The CDR3 sequence is CAGHRDSSYNSPLHF. Here the CDR3 DNA reads TGTGCCGGGCACAGGGACAGCTCCTATAATTCACCCCTCCACTTT.

V usage is TRBV5-4 and J usage is TRBJ2-7, with 7 nucleotides matching TRBD2. Germline V gives CDR1 SGHNT, CDR2 YYREEE (reference sequence). The CDR3 is 15 amino acids. The V gene end was trimmed by 5 bases and the J gene end by 5 bases; junction bases not matched to a gene: 13. CDR3 in amino acids: CASSTSGASANEQYF. As DNA, the CDR3 is TGTGCCAGCAGTACCAGCGGGGCCTCCGCTAACGAGCAGTACTTC.

The sample holds a few counts of this clone. The chain is built from TRBV27 and TRBJ2-1; a possible D gene is TRBD2 (6 bases). This CDR3 is built from 15 residues. V lost 7 bases and J lost 2, with 15 bases in between. Germline V gene data show CDR1 as MNHEY and CDR2 as SMNVEV (reference sequence). The CDR3 loop is CASNPGGAPYNEQFF. The CDR3 region has the DNA TGTGCCAGCAACCCCGGAGGGGCCCCCTACAATGAGCAGTTCTTC.

The rearrangement joins TRBV7-2 to TRBJ1-6; D uncertain. The CDR3 length is 14 residues. V lost 5 bases to trimming and J lost 7 bases, with 12 bases between them. Germline V lookup: CDR1 SGHTA, CDR2 FQGNSA. The CDR3 here is CASSHGDPNSPLHF. For the CDR3, the DNA is TGTGCCAGCAGCCACGGGGATCCCAATTCACCCCTCCACTTT.

The chain has TRBV6-6 and TRBJ2-2; D remains unclear. This CDR3 comprises 15 residues. The germline CDR1 and CDR2 sequences are MNHNY and SVGAGI (reference sequence). With 4 bases removed from V and 5 bases from J, the gap between germline ends came to 14 bases. The CDR3 here is CASSLRGPLTGELFF. DNA of the CDR3: TGTGCCAGCAGTTTGAGAGGCCCCCTAACCGGGGAGCTGTTTTTT.

The gene calls are TRBV4-1 and TRBJ1-6; unclear D gene. CDR3 size: 13 residues. The germline gives CDR1 MGHRA, CDR2 YSYEKL. The V gene lost 0 bases and the J gene lost 11 bases, with 8 bases spanning the gap. CDR3 bases: TGCGCCAGCAGCCAAGAGGGCGGGACACCCCTCCACTTT. Translation: CASSQEGGTPLHF.

This chain uses TRBV30 with TRBJ1-4; D gene unclear. The CDR3 sequence is 19 residues long. Trimming removed 0 bases at V and 0 bases at J, with 20 bases between. Germline V gene sequence: CDR1 GTSNPN, CDR2 SVGIG (reference sequence). In DNA, the CDR3 is TGTGCCTGGAGTGTATCGTTAGCGGAGCGGGTTGCAACTAATGAAAAACTGTTTTTT. This sequence encodes CAWSVSLAERVATNEKLFF.

In its sample, this clone was seen once. This chain links TRBV4-3 with TRBJ1-2; TRBD1 might be the D (6 bases). The germline V and J ends were trimmed by 6 bases and 1 base, with 24 bases remaining between them. From germline, CDR1 is LGHNA and CDR2 YSLEER. The CDR3 spans 18 residues. The CDR3 nucleotides read TGCGCCAGCAGTCGACGACCTTGGACAGCCTCAGTTAACTATGGCTACACCTTC. Protein product: CASSRRPWTASVNYGYTF.

A single count supports this clone. This rearrangement joins TRBV19 to TRBJ1-1; 7 positions agree with TRBD1. Trimming took 9 bases from V and 5 from J; bases not matched to a gene: 9. The V gene's germline CDR1 is LNHDA and CDR2 SQIVND (reference sequence). The CDR3 sequence is 13 residues long. CDR3 nucleotides: TGTGCCAGCGGAGGACAGGCGGGGACTGAAGCTTTCTTT. Translation: CASGGQAGTEAFF.

J is TRBJ2-1 and V is TRBV3-1 (or the pseudogene TRBV3-2); 11 nucleotides agree with TRBD2. The CDR3 runs 16 residues. With V trimmed by 6 bases and J by 7 bases, 11 bases remained unmatched. Germline lookup yields CDR1 LGHDT and CDR2 YNNKEL (reference sequence). The CDR3 DNA is TGTGCCAGCAGTCTAGTCGGGCCTAGCGGGAGGAATGAGCAGTTCTTC. It specifies CASSLVGPSGRNEQFF.

The chain couples TRBV28 to TRBJ2-7, with D maybe TRBD1 (5 bases). Germline V lookup: CDR1 MDHEN, CDR2 SYDVKM. V shed 8 bases and J shed 4 bases, with 15 bases lying between them. This CDR3 has 13 amino acids. The CDR3 sequence is CASPLPGKYEQYF. The DNA of the CDR3 is TGTGCCAGCCCGCTGCCAGGGAAGTACGAGCAGTACTTC.

V usage is TRBV3-1 (or the pseudogene TRBV3-2) and J usage is TRBJ1-2; D is unresolved. The CDR3 contains 14 residues. The germline V gene has CDR1 LGHDT and CDR2 YNNKEL (reference sequence). Trimming cost V 5 bases and J 5 bases, with 15 bases left between them. CDR3 sequence: CASSKTPSTYGYTF. DNA for the CDR3: TGTGCCAGCAGCAAGACACCCTCGACATATGGCTACACCTTC.

The chain is built from TRBV11-2 and TRBJ1-5; 7 nucleotides line up with TRBD1. V was pared by 4 bases and J by 4 bases, with 10 bases of the junction left unmatched. In germline, CDR1 is SGHAT, CDR2 FQNNGV. This CDR3 spans 16 amino acids. The CDR3 spells CASSSQYGTANQPQHF. The DNA for the CDR3 is TGTGCCAGCAGCTCTCAATACGGGACAGCGAATCAGCCCCAGCATTTT.

The V and J genes are TRBV7-9 and TRBJ1-6; 7 nucleotides agree with TRBD1. The V gene's germline CDR1 is SEHNR and CDR2 FQNEAQ (reference sequence). V was clipped by 3 bases and J by 8 bases; unmatched bases: 10. CDR3 size: 16 residues. CDR3 sequence (DNA): TGTGCCAGCAGCTTTAGGAAGGGGGCTGGTGATTCACCCCTCCACTTT. This sequence encodes CASSFRKGAGDSPLHF.

The chain links TRBV5-1 to TRBJ2-1, with 11 bases lining up with TRBD2. Germline CDR1 is SGHRS and CDR2 is YFSETQ. This CDR3 comprises 17 residues. Unmatched junction bases numbered 8, after V lost 0 bases and J lost 6 bases. The CDR3 nucleotides are TGCGCCAGCAGCTTGGCCCTCCGACTAGCGGGGTTCAATGAGCAGTTCTTC. Translating gives CASSLALRLAGFNEQFF.

The chain recombines TRBV6-1 with TRBJ2-1; 7 bases fit TRBD2. Germline assignment: CDR1 MNHNS and CDR2 SASEGT. This CDR3 is built from 13 residues. V shed 0 bases and J 15 bases; nucleotides not matched to a gene: 8. The CDR3 DNA sequence: TGTGCCAGCAGTGAAGCGGGCGGGGACTACCTGTTCTTC. Translating gives CASSEAGGDYLFF.